Presented here are 30 T cell receptor beta chains from one specimen sequenced in a study of control samples from healthy donors and cancer patients. Method: immunoSEQ multiplex PCR; TCRdb's copy keeps in-frame clones and lacks some. There are over 150,000 clones in the sample; 94% occur only once, and 11% to 15% lies in the top ten. The specimen sequenced was PBMCs. These receptors were collected from a man aged 55-75 years with colorectal cancer.

V is TRBV11-3 and J is TRBJ2-2; the match to TRBD1 covers 7 bases. CDR3 length: 16 residues. Germline-derived CDR1 and CDR2 are SGHNT and YENEEA. The trim removed 1 base at V and 5 bases at J, leaving 7 bases unmatched. CDR3 sequence: CASSLVGQGVTGELFF. The DNA of the CDR3 is TGTGCCAGCAGCTTAGTTGGGCAGGGGGTAACCGGGGAGCTGTTTTTT.

The chain employs TRBV7-9 and TRBJ2-7; 12 bases are shared with TRBD2. CDR1 is SEHNR and CDR2 is FQNEAQ in the germline V gene (reference sequence). V dropped 1 base and J dropped 5; count of bases not matched to a gene: 3. This CDR3 spans 15 amino acids. CDR3: CASSLDWTSGDEQYF. The CDR3 DNA is TGTGCCAGCAGCTTAGATTGGACTAGCGGGGACGAGCAGTACTTC. The variable domain in full, with the rest retrieved from reference TRBV7-9 and TRBJ2-7, is DTGVSQNPRHKITKRGQNVTFRCDPISEHNRLYWYRQTLGQGPEFLTYFQNEAQLEKSRLLSDRFSAERPKGSFSTLEIQRTEQGDSAMYLCASSLDWTSGDEQYFGPGTRLTVT.

The gene calls are TRBV5-4 and TRBJ2-1, with 10 bases that match TRBD1. V lost 2 bases to trimming and J lost 5 bases; unmatched junction nucleotides: 4. The CDR3 has 15 residues. CDR1 SGHNT and CDR2 YYREEE come from the germline V gene (reference sequence). The CDR3 sequence: CASSFRDRGHNEQFF. CDR3 in DNA: TGTGCCAGCAGCTTCCGGGACAGGGGACACAATGAGCAGTTCTTC.

The rearrangement links TRBV19 to TRBJ1-4, with 7 bases fitting TRBD1. This CDR3 is built from 14 residues. The V gene's germline CDR1 is LNHDA and CDR2 SQIVND (reference sequence). J lost 8 bases, V lost 4 bases, and 7 bases had no gene match. The CDR3 reads CASSRAGGGEKLFF. The CDR3 DNA reads as TGTGCCAGTAGTAGGGCAGGGGGAGGAGAAAAACTGTTTTTT.

The chain employs TRBV11-2 and TRBJ2-5; 9 bases map to TRBD2. J was trimmed by 6 bases and V by 5 bases; bases with no gene match: 10. The CDR3 contains 15 residues. Germline loops: CDR1 SGHAT, CDR2 FQNNGV. The CDR3: CASSPAGTSRKTQYF. CDR3 nucleotides: TGTGCCAGCAGCCCGGCGGGGACTAGCCGAAAGACCCAGTACTTC.

Details on this clone: Distinct nucleotide sequences in the sample also encode this CDR3. This chain joins TRBV30 and TRBJ1-5, with D hard to call. V was pared by 0 bases and J by 4 bases, with 7 bases between. The CDR3 consists of 13 residues. Germline V gene data show CDR1 as GTSNPN and CDR2 as SVGIG (reference sequence). The CDR3 region is CAWSVTGNQPQHF. The CDR3 coding sequence is TGTGCCTGGAGTGTAACTGGGAATCAGCCCCAGCATTTT.

The chain recombines TRBV6-1 with TRBJ2-2; D gene ambiguous. Germline CDR1 is MNHNS and CDR2 is SASEGT. This CDR3 comprises 13 residues. The V gene lost 3 bases and the J gene lost 3 bases, with 5 bases spanning the gap. Here the CDR3 reads CASSESYTGELFF. The CDR3, as DNA: TGTGCCAGCAGTGAGAGTTACACCGGGGAGCTGTTTTTT.

V is TRBV6-5 and J is TRBJ1-3; D unresolved. Trimming cost V 9 bases and J 0 bases, with 12 bases left between them. Germline V gene sequence: CDR1 MNHEY, CDR2 SVGAGI. The CDR3 runs to 14 residues. CDR3 sequence: CASDPLSSGNTIYF. The CDR3 coding sequence is TGTGCCAGTGATCCACTTAGCTCTGGAAACACCATATATTTT.

The gene calls are TRBV13 and TRBJ2-3, with TRBD1 matching 7 bases. CDR3 length: 15 amino acids. Germline V gene sequence: CDR1 PRHDT, CDR2 FYEKMQ (reference sequence). J lost 0 bases, V lost 4 bases, and 4 bases had no gene match. CDR3 nucleotide sequence: TGTGCCAGCAGCTCCTGGACAGGAAGCACAGATACGCAGTATTTT. Translated: CASSSWTGSTDTQYF.

This clone was detected only once. The chain recombines TRBV6-2 or TRBV6-3 with TRBJ1-2, with D perhaps matching TRBD1 (5 bases). CDR3 length equals 13 residues. Trimming pared 5 bases from V and 4 bases from J, leaving 11 bases between. Germline V lookup: CDR1 MNHEY, CDR2 SVGEGT. CDR3 sequence (DNA): TGTGCCAGCAGTCGGGACTCCCTCTATGGCTACACCTTC. Translation gives CASSRDSLYGYTF.

The rearrangement links TRBV7-9 to TRBJ1-2; 9 bases match TRBD1. J lost 7 bases, V lost 3 bases, and 6 bases had no gene match. The CDR3 extends over 14 amino acids. The germline V gene encodes CDR1 SEHNR and CDR2 FQNEAQ (reference sequence). CDR3 DNA: TGTGCCAGCAGCTTCCGGGACAGGGCCTCTGGCTACACCTTC. It yields the protein CASSFRDRASGYTF.

The J gene is TRBJ1-1, the V gene TRBV3-1 (or the pseudogene TRBV3-2); D remains ambiguous. Looked up from germline, CDR1 is LGHDT and CDR2 is YNNKEL (reference sequence). The CDR3 sequence is 13 residues long. Trimming pared 10 bases from V and 1 base from J, leaving 13 bases between. The CDR3 spells CATRRAENTEAFF. The CDR3 region has the DNA TGTGCCACCCGAAGGGCAGAGAACACTGAAGCTTTCTTT.

The chain recombines TRBV10-3 with TRBJ1-2; D is ambiguous. The ends were cut back, 7 bases at V and 8 bases at J, with 17 bases in the middle. Germline CDR1 reads ENHRY; CDR2 reads SYGVKD. There are 13 residues in the CDR3. In DNA, the CDR3 is TGTGCCATCAAAGTCGAGGGTACGGGAGGCTACACCTTC. It yields the protein CAIKVEGTGGYTF.

CDR3 sequence: CASSLGVSETQYF. CDR3 nucleotide sequence: TGTGCCAGCAGTTTAGGGGTCTCGGAGACCCAGTACTTC. This sequence joins TRBV12-3 or TRBV12-4 and TRBJ2-5; no clear D. This CDR3 is built from 13 residues. V gave up 1 base and J gave up 5 bases, with 8 bases separating them.

The V gene is TRBV2, the J gene TRBJ1-2; 7 positions match TRBD1. The junction had 4 bases not matched to a gene; V was cut back by 1 base and J by 8 bases. The germline gives CDR1 SNHLY, CDR2 FYNNEI. The CDR3 has 13 amino acids. CDR3 loop: CASSEGQGDGYTF. DNA of the CDR3: TGTGCCAGCAGTGAAGGGCAGGGGGACGGCTACACCTTC.

The gene calls are TRBV19 and TRBJ2-5; 10 nucleotides match TRBD2. The germline V gene has CDR1 LNHDA and CDR2 SQIVND (reference sequence). This CDR3 region has 16 residues. With V trimmed by 5 bases and J by 2 bases, 8 bases remained unmatched. The chain's CDR3 is CASSSRSGGPQETQYF. In nucleotides, the CDR3 is TGTGCCAGTAGTTCCCGTAGCGGGGGGCCACAAGAGACCCAGTACTTC.

The chain has TRBV25-1 and TRBJ1-5, with 7 bases fitting TRBD1. V trimming: 1 base; J trimming: 2 bases; junction bases outside the gene matches: 11. The germline V gene encodes CDR1 MGHDK and CDR2 SYGVNS. The CDR3 runs to 18 residues. CDR3 DNA sequence: TGTGCCAGCAGTGAATTCTGGACAGGCCAGGACGGCAATCAGCCCCAGCATTTT. Translation: CASSEFWTGQDGNQPQHF.

The chain joins TRBV5-1 to TRBJ2-5, with D hard to call. From germline, CDR1 is SGHRS and CDR2 YFSETQ. CDR3 length: 13 amino acids. The V and J ends lost 1 base and 3 bases respectively, with 7 bases between them. CDR3 sequence: CASSLIGKETQYF. CDR3 nucleotide sequence: TGCGCCAGCAGCTTGATCGGAAAAGAGACCCAGTACTTC. The complete variable domain, with remaining parts taken from reference TRBV5-1 and TRBJ2-5, reads KAGVTQTPRYLIKTRGQQVTLSCSPISGHRSVSWYQQTPGQGLQFLFEYFSETQRNKGNFPGRFSGRQFSNSRSEMNVSTLELGDSALYLCASSLIGKETQYFGPGTRLLVL.

The chain carries TRBV30 and TRBJ2-1; D is possibly TRBD1 or TRBD2 (5 bases each). The CDR3 is 14 amino acids. Trimming left V 3 bases short and J 7 bases short, with 16 bases between. Germline V gene lookup returns CDR1 GTSNPN and CDR2 SVGIG (reference sequence). The CDR3 DNA follows: TGTGCCTGGAGCGCCACCGTGGGGGTGAATGAGCAGTTCTTC. Encoded protein: CAWSATVGVNEQFF.

The gene calls are TRBV18 and TRBJ1-5; D is unresolved. The germline V gene has CDR1 KGHSH and CDR2 LQKENI. V was shortened by 3 bases and J by 4 bases, with 13 bases between the two germline ends. The CDR3 covers 15 residues. The CDR3 is CASSPDEALNQPQHF. The CDR3 DNA is TGTGCCAGCTCACCGGACGAAGCCCTTAATCAGCCCCAGCATTTT.

V usage is TRBV29-1 and J usage is TRBJ2-2; possibly TRBD1 or TRBD2 for D (6 bases each). Trimming shortened V by 8 bases and J by 7 bases, and 11 bases separated the two germline ends. This CDR3 region has 11 residues. The germline CDR1 and CDR2 sequences are SQVTM and ANQGSEA. Here the CDR3 reads CSPRGGGELFF. As DNA, the CDR3 is TGCAGCCCCAGGGGAGGCGGGGAGCTGTTTTTT.

The gene calls are TRBV19 and TRBJ2-3, with 10 bases matching TRBD1. This CDR3 is 16 amino acids long. The trim removed 1 base at V and 4 bases at J, leaving 5 bases unmatched. Germline CDR1 is LNHDA and CDR2 is SQIVND (reference sequence). Written as DNA, the CDR3 is TGTGCCAGTAGTATAGCAGGACAGGGGGTCTCAGATACGCAGTATTTT. Amino acid sequence: CASSIAGQGVSDTQYF. Supplemented by reference TRBV19 and TRBJ2-3, the full variable domain reads DGGITQSPKYLFRKEGQNVTLSCEQNLNHDAMYWYRQDPGQGLRLIYYSQIVNDFQKGDIAEGYSVSREKKESFPLTVTSAQKNPTAFYLCASSIAGQGVSDTQYFGPGTRLTVL.

The rearrangement links TRBV7-9 to TRBJ2-1; no clear D. Looked up from germline, CDR1 is SEHNR and CDR2 is FQNEAQ (reference sequence). V was cut by 5 bases and J by 5 bases, with 13 bases left in between. CDR3 length equals 14 residues. This CDR3 reads CASSPGWSNNEQFF. The CDR3 DNA reads TGTGCCAGCAGCCCCGGTTGGTCAAACAATGAGCAGTTCTTC.

The chain employs TRBV10-2 and TRBJ2-5; 8 bases map to TRBD2. The CDR3 is 13 residues long. V shed 7 bases, J shed 4 bases, and the junction held 5 bases outside the gene matches. Germline V CDR1 and CDR2: WSHSY, SAAADI. Written as DNA, the CDR3 is TGCGCCAGCAAGAGCGGGGGCGGAGAGACCCAGTACTTC. It specifies CASKSGGGETQYF.

V is TRBV7-2 and J is TRBJ2-1; 8 nucleotides line up with TRBD1. Germline V gives CDR1 SGHTA, CDR2 FQGNSA. J was trimmed by 7 bases and V by 3 bases; bases with no gene match: 5. The CDR3 loop spans 14 amino acids. The CDR3 DNA reads as TGTGCCAGCAGCTTCGCGACAGGGGATAATGAGCAGTTCTTC. Translated, it gives CASSFATGDNEQFF.

V and J are TRBV24-1 and TRBJ2-3; the match to TRBD1 covers 8 bases. The V segment lost 7 bases and the J segment 2 bases; nucleotides outside the gene matches: 1. This CDR3 has 13 amino acids. The germline gives CDR1 KGHDR, CDR2 SFDVKD. The chain's CDR3 is CATRDRVTDTQYF. The CDR3 DNA follows: TGTGCCACCAGGGACAGGGTCACAGATACGCAGTATTTT.

This clone was observed a single time. This chain uses TRBV19 with TRBJ2-1; unclear D gene. CDR1 LNHDA and CDR2 SQIVND come from the germline V gene (reference sequence). This CDR3 is built from 12 residues. Trimming shortened V by 6 bases and J by 5 bases, and 8 bases separated the two germline ends. The CDR3 loop is CASRGFDNEQFF. CDR3 DNA: TGTGCCAGTAGGGGGTTCGACAATGAGCAGTTCTTC. Combining the CDR3 with reference TRBV19 and TRBJ2-1 gives the whole variable domain DGGITQSPKYLFRKEGQNVTLSCEQNLNHDAMYWYRQDPGQGLRLIYYSQIVNDFQKGDIAEGYSVSREKKESFPLTVTSAQKNPTAFYLCASRGFDNEQFFGPGTRLTVL.

The J gene is TRBJ1-2, the V gene TRBV4-1; D gene uncertain. Germline CDR1 reads MGHRA; CDR2 reads YSYEKL. This CDR3 has 14 amino acids. V lost 3 bases to trimming and J lost 4 bases, with 12 bases between them. The CDR3 region is CASSHPVRSYGYTF. DNA of the CDR3: TGCGCCAGCAGCCACCCCGTGCGGTCCTATGGCTACACCTTC.

In this sample, this clone turned up once. The CDR3 coding sequence is TGTGCCACTCTGCCGCGGAACCAAGAGACCCAGTACTTC. Protein sequence: CATLPRNQETQYF. The chain has TRBV25-1 and TRBJ2-5; D not resolved. Germline-derived CDR1 and CDR2 are MGHDK and SYGVNS. Trimming removed 10 bases at V and 0 bases at J, with 12 bases between. This CDR3 comprises 13 residues. Looking up the rest from reference TRBV25-1 and TRBJ2-5 gives the full variable domain: EADIYQTPRYLVIGTGKKITLECSQTMGHDKMYWYQQDPGMELHLIHYSYGVNSTEKGDLSSESTVSRIRTEHFPLTLESARPSHTSQYLCATLPRNQETQYFGPGTRLLVL.

The CDR3 nucleotides read TGTGCCAGCAGCTTGGCCATCTACGAGCAGTACTTC. It specifies CASSLAIYEQYF. V gene TRBV5-4 combines with J gene TRBJ2-7, with no clear D. This CDR3 has 12 residues. Germline values: CDR1 SGHNT, CDR2 YYREEE (reference sequence). With 0 bases removed from V and 3 bases from J, the gap between germline ends came to 4 bases.